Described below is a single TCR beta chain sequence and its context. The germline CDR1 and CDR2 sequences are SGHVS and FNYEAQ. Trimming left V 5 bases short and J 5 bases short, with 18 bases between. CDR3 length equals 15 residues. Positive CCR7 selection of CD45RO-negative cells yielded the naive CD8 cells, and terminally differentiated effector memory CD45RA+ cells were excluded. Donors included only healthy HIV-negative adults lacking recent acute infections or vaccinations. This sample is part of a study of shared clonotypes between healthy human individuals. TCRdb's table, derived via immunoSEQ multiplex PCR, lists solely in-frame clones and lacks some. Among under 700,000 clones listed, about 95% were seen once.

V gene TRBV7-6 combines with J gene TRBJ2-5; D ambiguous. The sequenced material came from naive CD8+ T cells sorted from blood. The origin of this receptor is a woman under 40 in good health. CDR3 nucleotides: TGTGCCAGCAGCCTAGAAGCCCCCGCGTCGGAGACCCAGTACTTC. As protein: CASSLEAPASETQYF.